This TCR beta chain was recorded in a study of T cells in Graves' hyperthyroidism and ophthalmopathy (dated by TCRdb to about 2019). Background on the whole study: Peripheral blood samples were taken at the time of initial diagnosis, prior to any treatment. TCR V-J signatures able to tell the groups apart were searched for in a discovery cohort of about a hundred patients, of whom more than 40 had Graves' ophthalmopathy and under 65 had stable Graves' hyperthyroidism. Whether ophthalmopathy could be predicted prospectively was tested in an independent validation cohort made up of 18 to 20 hyperthyroidism patients plus 17 patients who later progressed to ophthalmopathy. For training and testing, the 80 to 100 patients in the discovery cohort were randomly divided in a 7:3 ratio. Thyroid tissue and blood T-cell repertoires from about six Graves' hyperthyroidism patients were also compared in the study. Following sampling, methimazole starting at 30 mg daily was given to hyperthyroidism patients, and high-dose intravenous methylprednisolone was given to ophthalmopathy patients. The paper describes TCR Vbeta CDR3 sequencing of about 140 peripheral blood samples, made up of about 40 ophthalmopathy patients, 70 to 80 hyperthyroidism patients and some 17 progressor patients. The paper as a whole reports these results and caveats: In cross-validation, a model built on a 13 V-J signature told ophthalmopathy apart from stable hyperthyroidism with approximately 90% sensitivity and about 81% specificity, and in testing the same model reached 80%/75%. During validation, the model predicted progression to ophthalmopathy a median of about 5.9 months ahead of onset, with roughly 65% sensitivity and almost 75% specificity. Most expanded thyroid clonotypes (frequency above 0.001) were also found in blood, which suggests that blood repertoires may mirror thyroid immune responses. No statistical method was used to fix the sample size in advance, and group allocation was not hidden from the investigators.

This clonotype was seen a few times. Its binding antigen is unknown. One base away there is no much larger clone; base qualities are not given. TCR beta CDR3 regions were amplified from RNA transcripts. A first-round RT-PCR of the TCR CDR3 used the HTBI primer set with the Qiagen OneStep RT-PCR kit. Libraries were constructed in a second round of multiplex PCR, after which size selection and purification were carried out. Libraries were sequenced paired-end with 100 bp reads on an Illumina HiSeq2000. Per the authors' processing: SOAPnuke was used to process the raw data, throwing out any read that contained adapters or uncalled bases, had a mean Phred below 15, or lacked an exact constant-primer or identifier match. COPE v1.2.5 was used to merge high-quality paired reads, and clonotypes were defined as unique nucleotide sequences. Clonotypes were aligned to IMGT TRBV, TRBD and TRBJ reference segments using MiTCR v1.1. The analysis was restricted to V-J combinations with a frequency above 0.0001, which together covered 99% to 99.2% of the repertoires. The TCS score was defined as F50 (clonal expansion) divided by E x V (chaos), with BLOSUM62-based TCRdist calculated between CDR3 peptides within each V-J. Welch's t-statistics and random forest reduced 500 to 650 V-J features to 13, which were used in a naive Bayes classifier (R e1071). In-frame beta chains were kept once TCRdb had trimmed the public reads at Q25 with fastp and called clones with MiXCR. Duplicate CDR3 protein sequences are folded into a single record with the most common DNA and genes. The V and J calls and clone size are TCRdb's, not the authors'. In all, the sample holds around 300,000 distinct CDR3 sequences, and around 22% of those were seen once. Together, the top ten hold around 62% of the sample.

CDR1 is given as SGHTA and CDR2 as FQGNSA, both from the germline V gene. Trimming removed 5 bases from V and 7 bases from J, leaving 15 bases between the germline ends. The CDR3 measures 13 amino acids from cysteine to phenylalanine. Only CDR3 DNA remains: 39 bases, in frame from the first base. In the ophthalmopathy patients, disease was moderately to severely active, with a Clinical Activity Score of 3 or more, a NOSPECS grade of 4 or more, and a duration of less than 3 months. Exclusion was applied to patients with uncontrolled infections, other autoimmune diseases, pregnancy or lactation. Diagnoses were based on clinical symptoms, serum thyroxine and TRAb, thyroid ultrasound and orbital computed tomography. Ficoll-Paque density gradient centrifugation was used to isolate PBMCs from approximately 10 ml of fresh peripheral blood. Total RNA was extracted with Trizol reagent, and quality was checked on an Agilent 2100 Bioanalyzer.

The sequence links TRBV7-2 to TRBJ2-7; the D call is possibly TRBD1 or TRBD2, each sharing 5 bases. The sequenced sample consisted of blood. The TCR sequence derives from a man aged 25-40 years with Graves' ophthalmopathy. This receptor has the CDR3 CASSHGTLNEQYF. In nucleotides, the sequence is TGTGCCAGCAGCCACGGGACCCTAAATGAGCAGTACTTC.